The 18 T cell receptor beta chains listed next were all sequenced from one sample in a study of post-analysis software for immune sequencing data. Overall study results and limits: TRBV segments more frequent in patients than in controls numbered five and included TRBV5-6, TRBV5-1 and TRBV20-1.

For these TCRs, the target antigens are not known. TCR beta libraries were prepared from cDNA with unique molecular identifiers. TCRdb ran MiXCR on the PCR reads and lists one entry per CDR3 protein. Of around 500,000 distinct CDR3 sequences in the sample, 34% were seen once. Sequencing was performed on blood. The receptors were gathered from a girl aged 2 to 17 with multiple sclerosis.

This clonotype was counted a few times. CDR3 protein: CASSQDGAAGANVLTF. The CDR3, as DNA: TGTGCCAGCAGCCAAGATGGGGCAGCTGGGGCCAACGTCCTGACTTTC. The chain has TRBV3-1 and TRBJ2-6; possibly TRBD1 for D (5 bases). CDR1 is LGHDT, CDR2 YNNKEL, per germline (reference sequence). The length of the CDR3 is 16 residues. The germline V and J ends were trimmed by 0 bases and 2 bases, with 8 bases remaining between them.

This chain uses TRBV7-3 with TRBJ1-2; D remains unclear. With 3 bases removed from V and 2 bases from J, the gap between germline ends came to 7 bases. Looked up from germline, CDR1 is SGHTA and CDR2 is FQGTGA. The CDR3 loop spans 13 amino acids. CDR3: CASSFLGNYGYTF. The CDR3 nucleotides are TGTGCCAGCAGCTTCTTAGGGAACTATGGCTACACCTTC.

The rearrangement joins TRBV5-1 to TRBJ1-2; a possible D gene is TRBD1 (6 bases). Germline CDR1 is SGHRS and CDR2 is YFSETQ. CDR3 size: 15 residues. V was trimmed by 4 bases and J by 4 bases, leaving 17 bases between them. CDR3 in DNA: TGCGCCAGCAGCCAACGGGCGGGCAGGGGCTATGGCTACACCTTC. As protein: CASSQRAGRGYGYTF. The full variable domain, its missing parts supplied by reference TRBV5-1 and TRBJ1-2, is KAGVTQTPRYLIKTRGQQVTLSCSPISGHRSVSWYQQTPGQGLQFLFEYFSETQRNKGNFPGRFSGRQFSNSRSEMNVSTLELGDSALYLCASSQRAGRGYGYTFGSGTRLTVV.

The V and J genes are TRBV28 and TRBJ1-1; D unclear. V lost 11 bases, J lost 1 base, and 17 bases lay in between. Germline assignment: CDR1 MDHEN and CDR2 SYDVKM. This CDR3 has 14 residues. In DNA form, the CDR3 reads TGTGCCCACTCCTACCGGGGTTGGAACACTGAAGCTTTCTTT. It specifies CAHSYRGWNTEAFF.

On this clonotype itself: Relative to the germline gene, one junction end is altered; a read error may explain this. This chain joins TRBV6-5 and TRBJ2-1, with TRBD2 matching 9 bases. CDR3 length equals 14 residues. CDR1 and CDR2 from the germline V gene are MNHEY and SVGAGI. The CDR3 nucleotides are TGTGCCAGCAGTGTAGCGGGGGAAGTCAATGAGCAGCTCTTC. This translates into CASSVAGEVNEQLF.

The J gene is TRBJ1-1, the V gene TRBV29-1, with D possibly being TRBD1 (5 bases). V shed 6 bases and J shed 6 bases, with 11 bases lying between them. CDR1 SQVTM and CDR2 ANQGSEA come from the germline V gene. The CDR3 spans 11 residues. The CDR3 loop is CSVRRDSEAFF. In DNA form, the CDR3 reads TGCAGCGTACGCAGGGACTCTGAAGCTTTCTTT.

The chain combines TRBV6-5 with TRBJ1-2; tentatively, D is TRBD1 (6 bases). Trimming pared 0 bases from V and 4 bases from J, leaving 15 bases between. The CDR3 has 16 amino acids. Germline V CDR1 and CDR2: MNHEY, SVGAGI. The CDR3 reads CASSYSISSGAYGYTF. For the CDR3, the DNA is TGTGCCAGCAGTTACTCGATCTCTTCGGGGGCCTATGGCTACACCTTC.

The chain recombines TRBV9 with TRBJ2-3; D is perhaps TRBD1 (6 bases). The CDR3 runs to 14 residues. Germline V lookup: CDR1 SGDLS, CDR2 YYNGEE. The V gene lost 1 base and the J gene lost 3 bases, with 9 bases spanning the gap. This chain's CDR3 is CASSVTGLTDTQYF. The CDR3 bases are TGTGCCAGCAGCGTAACAGGGTTGACAGATACGCAGTATTTT.

This clonotype has more than one count but fewer than ten. The chain combines TRBV6-5 with TRBJ1-5; maybe TRBD1 (5 bases). Germline V gives CDR1 MNHEY, CDR2 SVGAGI. With 2 bases removed from V and 7 bases from J, the gap between germline ends came to 9 bases. The CDR3 has 13 amino acids. For the CDR3, the DNA is TGTGCCAGCAGTTACGGGGGGGGGCAGCCCCAGCATTTT. Translation gives CASSYGGGQPQHF.

This clonotype was found once. The rearrangement joins TRBV18 to TRBJ2-5; D call uncertain. The V gene lost 1 base and the J gene lost 1 base, with 7 bases spanning the gap. This CDR3 is 14 amino acids long. Germline V gives CDR1 KGHSH, CDR2 LQKENI. The CDR3 DNA reads as TGTGCCAGCTCACCACAAAAGTTCCAAGAGACCCAGTACTTC. Its translation is CASSPQKFQETQYF.

Many counts were recorded for this clonotype. CDR3 loop: CASSESSGGAGNEQFF. In nucleotides, the CDR3 is TGTGCCAGCAGTGAATCCAGCGGGGGGGCTGGAAATGAGCAGTTCTTC. This chain links TRBV25-1 with TRBJ2-1, with TRBD2 matching over 10 bases. Trimming took 1 base from V and 7 from J; bases not matched to a gene: 7. The CDR3 has 16 residues. The germline V gene encodes CDR1 MGHDK and CDR2 SYGVNS.

This chain uses TRBV11-2 with TRBJ2-2, with 10 bases fitting TRBD2. Trimming cost V 1 base and J 6 bases; bases outside gene matches: 5. The CDR3 is made up of 16 amino acids. CDR1 is SGHAT and CDR2 is FQNNGV in the germline V gene. CDR3 loop: CASSLGSGGAPGELFF. CDR3 in DNA: TGTGCCAGCAGCTTAGGGAGCGGGGGGGCTCCCGGGGAGCTGTTTTTT.

This clonotype was counted once. V and J are TRBV4-1 and TRBJ1-1; 8 nucleotides match TRBD1. J lost 4 bases, V lost 0 bases, and 7 bases had no gene match. Germline CDR1 is MGHRA and CDR2 is YSYEKL. The CDR3 has 16 amino acids. CDR3 in amino acids: CASSQDRQGAGTEAFF. In nucleotides, the CDR3 is TGCGCCAGCAGCCAAGATCGGCAGGGGGCGGGCACTGAAGCTTTCTTT.

The chain carries TRBV20-1 and TRBJ1-2; D is ambiguous. This CDR3 region has 11 residues. The V gene's germline CDR1 is DFQATT and CDR2 SNEGSKA (reference sequence). V lost 0 bases and J lost 8, with 7 bases in between. CDR3 nucleotides: TGCAGTGCTAGAGAATTTGAGGGCTACACCTTC. Its protein product is CSAREFEGYTF.

This clonotype was seen a few times. V usage is TRBV29-1 and J usage is TRBJ1-2; D unclear. The CDR3 runs 13 residues. Per the germline V gene, CDR1 is SQVTM and CDR2 is ANQGSEA. The germline V and J ends were trimmed by 1 base and 4 bases, with 10 bases remaining between them. The DNA of the CDR3 is TGCAGCGTTGAAGCTCACGACGGCTATGGCTACACCTTC. Its translation is CSVEAHDGYGYTF.

J is TRBJ1-4 and V is TRBV10-3; D unresolved. CDR3 length: 14 amino acids. V gave up 0 bases and J gave up 8 bases, with 10 bases separating them. Per the germline V gene, CDR1 is ENHRY and CDR2 is SYGVKD. The CDR3 loop is CAISESTEGEKLFF. The CDR3 nucleotides read TGTGCCATCAGTGAGTCGACTGAGGGCGAAAAACTGTTTTTT.

In this sample, this clonotype turned up a few times. The V gene is TRBV14, the J gene TRBJ2-7; D not resolved. Trimming took 0 bases from V and 3 from J, leaving 6 bases between them. Germline V CDR1 and CDR2: SGHDN, FVKESK. This CDR3 has 13 residues. The CDR3 protein is CASSQDLGYEQYF. CDR3 nucleotide sequence: TGTGCCAGCAGCCAAGATCTTGGCTACGAGCAGTACTTC.

This chain joins TRBV4-2 and TRBJ2-2; 11 nucleotides match TRBD2. Germline CDR1 is LGHNA and CDR2 is YNFKEQ. The CDR3 is 16 residues long. V dropped 6 bases and J dropped 4; count of bases not matched to a gene: 7. CDR3 loop: CASRPRLAGSTGELFF. The CDR3 bases are TGTGCCAGCAGGCCCCGACTAGCGGGGAGCACCGGGGAGCTGTTTTTT.